Listed below are T cell receptor beta chains from one sample, sequenced in a study of OX40 agonist ivuxolimab in advanced cancers. Assay used: immunoSEQ multiplex PCR; TCRdb lists only in-frame clones, some missing. The top ten hold roughly 19% of the sample, which has tens of thousands of clones, 94% seen once. Sequencing used CD4+ or CD8+ T cells sorted from blood, obtained in a trial of the OX40 agonist ivuxolimab. The receptors here all came from an adult with an advanced solid tumor such as melanoma, head and neck, liver or kidney cancer. Both conserved end residues are part of each CDR3. A D gene is named only where the DNA matches it firmly. For some rows the clone size is stated as once, few or many, or as a class when expanded; others skip it.

d_call: .
clone_size: .
v_call: TRBV19
j_call: TRBJ1-1
cdr3_nt: TGTGCCAGTAGTAGCGCGGGGAGTGAAGCTTTCTTT
cdr3_aa: CASSSAGSEAFF

d_call: .
clone_size: .
v_call: TRBV11-2
j_call: TRBJ1-1
cdr3_nt: TGTGCCAGCAGCTACAGTAGCACTGAAGCTTTCTTT
cdr3_aa: CASSYSSTEAFF

d_call: .
clone_size: .
v_call: TRBV6-4
j_call: TRBJ2-7
cdr3_nt: TGTGCCAGCAGTGGCTCCTACGAGCAGTACTTC
cdr3_aa: CASSGSYEQYF

d_call: .
clone_size: .
v_call: TRBV19
j_call: TRBJ2-7
cdr3_nt: TGTGCCAGTAGTATAAGTTGGGGGGCCTACGAGCAGTACTTC
cdr3_aa: CASSISWGAYEQYF

d_call: .
clone_size: once
v_call: TRBV6-1
j_call: TRBJ1-5
cdr3_nt: TGTGCCAGCAGTCCTATTGAGGGGTACAATCAGCCCCAGCATTTT
cdr3_aa: CASSPIEGYNQPQHF

d_call: .
clone_size: .
v_call: TRBV9
j_call: TRBJ2-7
cdr3_nt: TGTGCCAGCAGCGTAGCTACAGGGACGTACGAGCAGTACTTC
cdr3_aa: CASSVATGTYEQYF

d_call: .
clone_size: .
v_call: TRBV10-3
j_call: TRBJ1-1
cdr3_nt: TGTGCCACCGGGGGGGACCTGAACACTGAAGCTTTCTTT
cdr3_aa: CATGGDLNTEAFF

d_call: TRBD1
clone_size: .
v_call: TRBV27
j_call: TRBJ1-1
cdr3_nt: TGTGCCAGCAGTTTGGACAGGGGGAACACTGAAGCTTTCTTT
cdr3_aa: CASSLDRGNTEAFF

d_call: .
clone_size: .
v_call: TRBV9
j_call: TRBJ1-2
cdr3_nt: TGTGCCAGCAGCGTAGGGGGGGCAGCTAACTATGGCTACACCTTC
cdr3_aa: CASSVGGAANYGYTF

d_call: TRBD2
clone_size: .
v_call: TRBV28
j_call: TRBJ2-1
cdr3_nt: TGTGCCAGCAGTTTAGAGAAGCTCCGGGACTACAACAATGAGCAGTTCTTC
cdr3_aa: CASSLEKLRDYNNEQFF

d_call: TRBD1
clone_size: .
v_call: TRBV9
j_call: TRBJ1-1
cdr3_nt: TGTGCCAGCAGCCATGGGGGGAATCCGACAGGGGCGCAGGGGACTGAAGCTTTCTTT
cdr3_aa: CASSHGGNPTGAQGTEAFF

d_call: TRBD2
clone_size: .
v_call: TRBV9
j_call: TRBJ2-7
cdr3_nt: TGTGCCAGCAGCGCGTCTAGCGGGAGTACTTACGAGCAGTACTTC
cdr3_aa: CASSASSGSTYEQYF

d_call: TRBD2
clone_size: .
v_call: TRBV9
j_call: TRBJ2-7
cdr3_nt: TGTGCCAGCAGCCACGGGACTAGCTACGAGCAGTACTTC
cdr3_aa: CASSHGTSYEQYF

d_call: TRBD2
clone_size: .
v_call: TRBV2
j_call: TRBJ2-7
cdr3_nt: TGTGCCAGCAGGGCCGGGACTAGCGGGAGTAAGCAGTACTTC
cdr3_aa: CASRAGTSGSKQYF

d_call: .
clone_size: .
v_call: TRBV27
j_call: TRBJ2-2
cdr3_nt: TGTGCCAGCAGCTTAGTGAATCCAGCGAACACCGGGGAGCTGTTTTTT
cdr3_aa: CASSLVNPANTGELFF

d_call: .
clone_size: once
v_call: TRBV11-1
j_call: TRBJ2-7
cdr3_nt: TGTGCCAGCAGCACGAGACCGGGACTTCGAGACCACGAGCAGTACTTC
cdr3_aa: CASSTRPGLRDHEQYF

d_call: .
clone_size: .
v_call: TRBV25-1
j_call: TRBJ2-6
cdr3_nt: TGTGCCAGCAGTGAAAGTGGCGGCTCTGGGGCCAACGTCCTGACTTTC
cdr3_aa: CASSESGGSGANVLTF

d_call: TRBD2
clone_size: .
v_call: TRBV7-9
j_call: TRBJ2-3
cdr3_nt: TGTGCCAGCACCCGGACTAGCGGGGGGCAGTATTTT
cdr3_aa: CASTRTSGGQYF

d_call: .
clone_size: .
v_call: TRBV19
j_call: TRBJ2-1
cdr3_nt: TGTGCCAGTAGTATGGGTGGTGGTGAGCAGTTCTTC
cdr3_aa: CASSMGGGEQFF

d_call: .
clone_size: .
v_call: TRBV10-3
j_call: TRBJ2-1
cdr3_nt: TGTGCCATGGCGGGCTACAATGAGCAGTTCTTC
cdr3_aa: CAMAGYNEQFF

d_call: TRBD2
clone_size: .
v_call: TRBV7-9
j_call: TRBJ2-1
cdr3_nt: TGTGCCAGCAGCCCTACCGGGACTAGATCCTACAATGAGCAGTTCTTC
cdr3_aa: CASSPTGTRSYNEQFF

d_call: .
clone_size: .
v_call: TRBV4-2
j_call: TRBJ1-4
cdr3_nt: TGTGCCAGCAGCCAGGCCCGCGGGATAGGGGAAAAACTGTTTTTT
cdr3_aa: CASSQARGIGEKLFF

d_call: .
clone_size: .
v_call: TRBV5-8
j_call: TRBJ2-5
cdr3_nt: TGTGCCAGCAGCAGGGGGGCCCAGGACCAAGAGACCCAGTACTTC
cdr3_aa: CASSRGAQDQETQYF

d_call: .
clone_size: .
v_call: TRBV11-2
j_call: TRBJ2-7
cdr3_nt: TGTGCCAGCAGCACCGCGGGACAAGACTACGAGCAGTACTTC
cdr3_aa: CASSTAGQDYEQYF

d_call: .
clone_size: .
v_call: TRBV7-2
j_call: TRBJ2-7
cdr3_nt: TGTGCCAGCAGCTTCTCTGTCGTCGACAGTCGTGGGCAGTACTTC
cdr3_aa: CASSFSVVDSRGQYF

d_call: .
clone_size: .
v_call: TRBV6-1
j_call: TRBJ2-5
cdr3_nt: TGTGCCAGCAGTGAGTTAGGACAGCAAGAGACCCAGTACTTC
cdr3_aa: CASSELGQQETQYF

d_call: TRBD2
clone_size: .
v_call: TRBV9
j_call: TRBJ2-1
cdr3_nt: TGTGCCAGCAGCGGGACTAGCGGCTACAATGAGCAGTTCTTC
cdr3_aa: CASSGTSGYNEQFF

d_call: .
clone_size: .
v_call: TRBV12-5
j_call: TRBJ2-2
cdr3_nt: TGTGCTAGTGTAGAAGGGTTCGGGGAGCTGTTTTTT
cdr3_aa: CASVEGFGELFF

d_call: .
clone_size: .
v_call: TRBV4-3
j_call: TRBJ1-4
cdr3_nt: TGCGCCAGCAGCCAAGGAGGGGCTCTTAATGAAAAACTGTTTTTT
cdr3_aa: CASSQGGALNEKLFF

d_call: .
clone_size: .
v_call: TRBV9
j_call: TRBJ1-2
cdr3_nt: TGTGCCAGCAGCGTGGGGACAAAGGATGGCTACACCTTC
cdr3_aa: CASSVGTKDGYTF

d_call: .
clone_size: .
v_call: TRBV27
j_call: TRBJ1-1
cdr3_nt: TGTGCCAGCAGTTTTTCCCGGACAGCGAACACTGAAGCTTTCTTT
cdr3_aa: CASSFSRTANTEAFF